The 25 T cell receptor beta chains presented below share a single source sample, sequenced in a study of blood T cell repertoires in COVID-19. The protocol was immunoSEQ multiplex PCR, while the TCRdb copy is restricted to in-frame clones and leaves out a portion. The sample shows around 80,000 clones, about four fifths of them seen only once. What was sequenced was peripheral blood. These receptors were obtained from a human donor in a cohort sampled during active COVID-19.

This clone showed up just a few times. The rearrangement uses TRBV15 and TRBJ1-3; the D gene is possibly TRBD1 (5 bases). The V and J ends lost 3 bases and 0 bases respectively, with 6 bases between them. The length of the CDR3 is 14 residues. Per germline, CDR1 LNHNV and CDR2 YYDKDF (reference sequence). The CDR3 DNA reads TGTGCCACCAGCAGTAGGGGCTCTGGAAACACCATATATTTT. It is translated as CATSSRGSGNTIYF.

The J gene is TRBJ1-2, the V gene TRBV7-9, with a possible D match to TRBD1 (5 bases). In germline, CDR1 is SEHNR, CDR2 FQNEAQ (reference sequence). The ends were cut back, 5 bases at V and 5 bases at J, with 21 bases in the middle. The CDR3 runs 16 residues. The CDR3 protein is CASSIVSTATLYGYTF. CDR3 bases: TGTGCCAGCAGCATAGTATCGACAGCCACCCTTTATGGCTACACCTTC.

The chain employs TRBV2 and TRBJ1-5; 8 nucleotides line up with TRBD1. The junction had 12 bases not matched to a gene; V was cut back by 8 bases and J by 0 bases. CDR1 SNHLY and CDR2 FYNNEI come from the germline V gene. This CDR3 region has 17 residues. The CDR3 reads CASGFGTGRYSNQPQHF. CDR3 nucleotide sequence: TGTGCCAGCGGGTTCGGGACAGGACGCTATAGCAATCAGCCCCAGCATTTT.

J is TRBJ1-5 and V is TRBV28; D is uncertain. V dropped 3 bases and J dropped 1 base, with 16 bases sitting between them. Germline CDR1 reads MDHEN; CDR2 reads SYDVKM. CDR3 length: 17 residues. CDR3 DNA sequence: TGTGCCAGCAGTTTCCCTTGGAGCACTCGGAGCAATCAGCCCCAGCATTTT. Translated: CASSFPWSTRSNQPQHF.

The chain is built from TRBV4-2 and TRBJ1-2; no firm D call. The CDR3 is made up of 14 amino acids. Germline-derived CDR1 and CDR2 are LGHNA and YNFKEQ. Deletions cut 7 bases from V and 2 bases from J, with 14 bases between. CDR3 sequence reads: CASTQTAENYGYTF. Written as DNA, the CDR3 is TGTGCCAGCACCCAGACCGCGGAGAACTATGGCTACACCTTC.

The V call is TRBV24-1, the J call TRBJ2-5, with TRBD2 matching over 13 bases. J gave up 0 bases and V 9 bases, and 0 bases lay outside the gene matches. Germline CDR1 and CDR2: KGHDR and SFDVKD. The CDR3 is 14 amino acids. CDR3 nucleotide sequence: TGTGCCACCGGACTAGCGGGGGACCAAGAGACCCAGTACTTC. Residues: CATGLAGDQETQYF.

The rearrangement links TRBV10-1 to TRBJ2-7; TRBD1 matches at 7 bases. Looked up from germline, CDR1 is WNHNN and CDR2 is SYGVQD (reference sequence). Unmatched junction bases numbered 1, after V lost 5 bases and J lost 0 bases. The CDR3 is 13 residues long. For the CDR3, the DNA is TGCGCCAGCAGTAGGGACAGCTCCTACGAGCAGTACTTC. It encodes CASSRDSSYEQYF.

This chain links TRBV7-2 with TRBJ2-2; tentative D call: TRBD1 (5 bases). Trimming removed 10 bases from V and 4 bases from J, with 16 bases in between. CDR3 length equals 14 residues. Per the germline V gene, CDR1 is SGHTA and CDR2 is FQGNSA. The CDR3 DNA reads as TGTGCCACGGTGGGGCTTGTGGCCACCGGGGAGCTGTTTTTT. As protein: CATVGLVATGELFF.

This chain joins TRBV10-3 and TRBJ2-1, with 10 bases that match TRBD2. The CDR3 has 15 amino acids. The J segment lost 2 bases and the V segment lost 4 bases, leaving 2 bases of the junction unmatched. Per germline, CDR1 ENHRY and CDR2 SYGVKD. CDR3 coding DNA: TGTGCCATCAGTGCAACTAGCGGGACCTACAATGAGCAGTTCTTC. This codes for CAISATSGTYNEQFF.

The V gene is TRBV6-6, the J gene TRBJ2-1, with no clear D. This CDR3 is built from 13 residues. Trimming stripped 2 bases from V and 4 bases from J, with 6 bases between. The V gene's germline CDR1 is MNHNY and CDR2 SVGAGI (reference sequence). CDR3 coding DNA: TGTGCCAGCAGTTACGACTTATACAATGAGCAGTTCTTC. Translated, it gives CASSYDLYNEQFF.

The genes are TRBV13 and TRBJ2-1, with D perhaps TRBD2 (5 bases). V lost 7 bases to trimming and J lost 4 bases, with 20 bases between them. This CDR3 comprises 16 residues. The germline CDR1 and CDR2 sequences are PRHDT and FYEKMQ (reference sequence). The CDR3 DNA sequence: TGTGCCAGCATCAGTTTCAGAGGGCTAACATACAATGAGCAGTTCTTC. Protein: CASISFRGLTYNEQFF.

The chain combines TRBV3-1 (or the pseudogene TRBV3-2) with TRBJ2-7, with D perhaps TRBD2 (6 bases). Trimming stripped 2 bases from V and 6 bases from J, with 11 bases between. The CDR3 consists of 13 residues. Germline CDR1 LGHDT, CDR2 YNNKEL (reference sequence). The DNA of the CDR3 is TGTGCCAGCAGCCAAAGGGGAGGAAGCGAGCAGTACTTC. Protein product: CASSQRGGSEQYF.

CDR3: CASSLFLNWELYEQYF. CDR3 DNA: TGTGCCAGCAGTTTATTCCTAAATTGGGAGTTGTACGAGCAGTACTTC. The chain recombines TRBV28 with TRBJ2-7; D possibly corresponds to TRBD2 (5 bases). CDR1 is MDHEN and CDR2 is SYDVKM in the germline V gene. V lost 1 base and J lost 4, with 17 bases in between. The CDR3 is 16 amino acids.

About this clone: It is unclear where the CDR3 begins or ends on the DNA, so no DNA is shown, and the CDR3 is as TCRdb lists it. The V gene is TRBV5-1, the J gene TRBJ2-3; the D call in the table, TRBD2, was not verified against the DNA. CDR1 is SGHRS and CDR2 is YFSETQ in the germline V gene. Ends included, the CDR3 has 15 residues. The CDR3 reads CASSFGNGGTDTQYF.

The chain joins TRBV19 to TRBJ1-1; no firm D call. CDR1 is LNHDA and CDR2 is SQIVND in the germline V gene (reference sequence). This CDR3 has 13 amino acids. V gave up 8 bases and J gave up 2 bases, with 12 bases separating them. CDR3 loop: CASRDVENTEAFF. The DNA for the CDR3 is TGTGCCAGTCGGGATGTCGAAAACACTGAAGCTTTCTTT.

The chain joins TRBV4-1 to TRBJ2-7; D is perhaps TRBD2 (5 bases). The germline gives CDR1 MGHRA, CDR2 YSYEKL. Trimming pared 4 bases from V and 0 bases from J, leaving 16 bases between. The CDR3 covers 16 residues. As DNA, the CDR3 is TGCGCCAGCAGCCTGTTCGTCGGGGTTAGCTCCTACGAGCAGTACTTC. It encodes CASSLFVGVSSYEQYF.

This clone has just one count. The CDR3 DNA reads as TGTGCCAGCTCACCGTCATCAGGGTCTGGAAACACCATATATTTT. This translates into CASSPSSGSGNTIYF. The chain couples TRBV18 to TRBJ1-3; maybe TRBD1 (5 bases). CDR3 length: 15 residues. Per the germline V gene, CDR1 is KGHSH and CDR2 is LQKENI. V was shortened by 3 bases and J by 1 base, with 10 bases between the two germline ends.

This sequence joins TRBV6-5 and TRBJ1-2; D call uncertain. CDR3 length equals 13 residues. V lost 5 bases, J lost 4 bases, and 11 bases lay in between. The germline V gene has CDR1 MNHEY and CDR2 SVGAGI. In nucleotides, the CDR3 is TGTGCCAGCAGTCGCGACTCGGGCTATGGCTACACCTTC. Protein sequence: CASSRDSGYGYTF.

The chain carries TRBV27 and TRBJ2-3, with TRBD1 matching 8 bases. Germline V gene sequence: CDR1 MNHEY, CDR2 SMNVEV (reference sequence). Trimming took 6 bases from V and 3 from J; bases not matched to a gene: 8. This CDR3 region has 15 residues. The chain's CDR3 is CASRGAGGLTDTQYF. CDR3 bases: TGTGCCAGCAGAGGGGCAGGGGGCTTGACAGATACGCAGTATTTT.

V gene TRBV5-6 combines with J gene TRBJ1-2; no definite D call. CDR3 length: 11 residues. V was clipped by 2 bases and J by 7 bases, with 6 bases between them. CDR1 and CDR2 from the germline V gene are SGHDT and YYEEEE. CDR3 DNA: TGTGCCAGCAGCTTTGCGGGTGGCTACACCTTC. Translating gives CASSFAGGYTF.

The chain uses TRBV24-1 and TRBJ1-2, with a weak D call TRBD1 (6 bases). The V gene lost 3 bases and the J gene lost 6 bases, with 22 bases spanning the gap. The CDR3 has 17 amino acids. Germline CDR1 and CDR2: KGHDR and SFDVKD. The CDR3 DNA reads as TGTGCCACCAGTGATCCGCCCGGACAGCCCCGGTTCGATGGCTACACCTTC. Translation gives CATSDPPGQPRFDGYTF.

This chain links TRBV23-1 with TRBJ2-7; D might be TRBD1 (6 bases). TRBV23-1 is designated an ORF whose function remains uncertain. This CDR3 is built from 16 residues. V lost 0 bases and J 2 bases, leaving 14 bases between the germline ends. This CDR3 is CASSQSLGHRTYEQYF. Here the CDR3 DNA reads TGCGCCAGCAGTCAATCTCTGGGACATCGCACCTACGAGCAGTACTTC.

The chain uses TRBV6-2 or TRBV6-3 and TRBJ2-7, with TRBD1 matching over 9 bases. CDR1 and CDR2 (germline): MNHEY, SVGEGT. The CDR3 runs 16 residues. Germline trimming cut 5 bases from V and 6 bases from J; bases unmatched to any gene: 14. CDR3 region: CASSPPRGTGRSEQYF. Here the CDR3 DNA reads TGTGCCAGCAGTCCCCCAAGAGGGACAGGGCGAAGCGAGCAGTACTTC.

This clone was recorded a few times. V usage is TRBV19 and J usage is TRBJ1-2; 7 bases match TRBD1. V shed 5 bases and J 5 bases; nucleotides not matched to a gene: 11. The CDR3 runs 15 residues. Germline V gene data show CDR1 as LNHDA and CDR2 as SQIVND (reference sequence). The CDR3 is CASSPSGQNYYGYTF. The CDR3 bases are TGTGCCAGTAGTCCATCGGGACAGAACTATTATGGCTACACCTTC.

The CDR3 DNA reads TGTGCCAGCAGCCCGGACAGGGGTTGGAATCAGCCCCAGCATTTT. Translation gives CASSPDRGWNQPQHF. The V and J genes are TRBV3-1 (or the pseudogene TRBV3-2) and TRBJ1-5, with 9 bases fitting TRBD1. The CDR3 runs to 15 residues. Trimming removed 4 bases from V and 4 bases from J; junction bases left unmatched: 5. The germline gives CDR1 LGHDT, CDR2 YNNKEL (reference sequence).